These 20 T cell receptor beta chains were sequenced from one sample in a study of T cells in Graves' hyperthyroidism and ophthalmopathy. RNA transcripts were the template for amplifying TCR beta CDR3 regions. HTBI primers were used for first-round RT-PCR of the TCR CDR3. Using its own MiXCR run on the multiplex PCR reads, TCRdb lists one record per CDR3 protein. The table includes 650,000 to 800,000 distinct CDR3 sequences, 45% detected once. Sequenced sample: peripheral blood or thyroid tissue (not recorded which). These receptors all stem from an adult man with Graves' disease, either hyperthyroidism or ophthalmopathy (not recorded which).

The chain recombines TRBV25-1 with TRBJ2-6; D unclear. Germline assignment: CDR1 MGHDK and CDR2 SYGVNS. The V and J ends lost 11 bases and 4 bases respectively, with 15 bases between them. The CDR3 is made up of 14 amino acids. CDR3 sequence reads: CAWSLGRGANVLTF. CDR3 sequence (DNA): TGTGCCTGGAGTCTGGGAAGAGGGGCCAACGTCCTGACTTTC.

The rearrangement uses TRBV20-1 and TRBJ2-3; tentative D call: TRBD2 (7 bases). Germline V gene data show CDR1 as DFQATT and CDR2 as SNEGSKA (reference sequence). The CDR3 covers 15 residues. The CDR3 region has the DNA TGCAGCGCCCCGGCGAAGGCGGGGGCCACAGATACGCAGTATTTT. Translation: CSAPAKAGATDTQYF.

The CDR3 protein is CASSFRSAYGYTF. CDR3 nucleotides: TGTGCCAGCAGTTTCCGGAGCGCCTATGGCTACACCTTC. The rearrangement joins TRBV12-3 or TRBV12-4 to TRBJ1-2; D remains unclear. V lost 3 bases and J lost 4, with 9 bases in between. The length of the CDR3 is 13 residues.

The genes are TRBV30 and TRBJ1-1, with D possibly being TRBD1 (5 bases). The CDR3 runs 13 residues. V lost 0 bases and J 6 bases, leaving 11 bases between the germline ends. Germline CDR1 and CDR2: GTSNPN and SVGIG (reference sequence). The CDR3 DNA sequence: TGTGCCTGGAGTGTAGGCCTCAGGGCTGAAGCTTTCTTT. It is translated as CAWSVGLRAEAFF.

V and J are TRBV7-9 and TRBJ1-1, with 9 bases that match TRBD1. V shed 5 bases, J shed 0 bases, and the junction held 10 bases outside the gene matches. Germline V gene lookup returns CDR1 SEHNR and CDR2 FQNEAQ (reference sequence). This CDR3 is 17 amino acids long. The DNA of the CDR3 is TGTGCCAGCAGCGTAGATCCGGGACAGGGCTTGAACACTGAAGCTTTCTTT. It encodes CASSVDPGQGLNTEAFF. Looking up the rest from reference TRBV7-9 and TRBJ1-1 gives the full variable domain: DTGVSQNPRHKITKRGQNVTFRCDPISEHNRLYWYRQTLGQGPEFLTYFQNEAQLEKSRLLSDRFSAERPKGSFSTLEIQRTEQGDSAMYLCASSVDPGQGLNTEAFFGQGTRLTVV.

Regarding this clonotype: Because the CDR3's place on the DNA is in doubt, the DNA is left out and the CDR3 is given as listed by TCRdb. The CDR3: CATFYGYTFGPQNNQPQHF. This chain links TRBV24-1 with TRBJ1-5. Counting both end residues, the CDR3 totals 19 amino acids. The germline V gene encodes CDR1 KGHDR and CDR2 SFDVKD.

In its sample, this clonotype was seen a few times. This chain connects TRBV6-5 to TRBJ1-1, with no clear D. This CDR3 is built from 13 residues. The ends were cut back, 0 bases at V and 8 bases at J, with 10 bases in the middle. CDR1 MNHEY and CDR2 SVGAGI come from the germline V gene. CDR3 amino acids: CASSYSSSREAFF. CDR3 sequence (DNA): TGTGCCAGCAGTTACTCGAGTAGCAGGGAAGCTTTCTTT.

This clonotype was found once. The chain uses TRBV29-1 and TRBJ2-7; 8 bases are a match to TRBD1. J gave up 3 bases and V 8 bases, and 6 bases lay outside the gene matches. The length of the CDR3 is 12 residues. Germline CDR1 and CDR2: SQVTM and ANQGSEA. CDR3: CSFGQGVYEQYF. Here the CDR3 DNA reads TGCAGCTTCGGACAGGGCGTCTACGAGCAGTACTTC.

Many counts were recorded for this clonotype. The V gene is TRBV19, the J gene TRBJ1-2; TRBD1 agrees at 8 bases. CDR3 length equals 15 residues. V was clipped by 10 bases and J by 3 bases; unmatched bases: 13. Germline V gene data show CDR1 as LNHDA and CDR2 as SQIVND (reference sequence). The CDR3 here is CATGQGGPGHYGYTF. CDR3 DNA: TGTGCCACTGGACAGGGAGGACCCGGCCACTATGGCTACACCTTC.

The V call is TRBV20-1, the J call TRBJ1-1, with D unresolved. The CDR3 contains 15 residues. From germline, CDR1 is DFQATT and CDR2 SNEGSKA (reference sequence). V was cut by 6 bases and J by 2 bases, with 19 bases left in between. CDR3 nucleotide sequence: TGCAGTGCCCGAGGGAGGGTGGGGAGAAACACTGAAGCTTTCTTT. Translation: CSARGRVGRNTEAFF.

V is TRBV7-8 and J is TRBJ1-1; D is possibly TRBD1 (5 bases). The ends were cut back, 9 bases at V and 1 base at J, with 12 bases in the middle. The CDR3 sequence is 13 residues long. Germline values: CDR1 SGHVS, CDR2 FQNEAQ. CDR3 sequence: CASRGVGNTEAFF. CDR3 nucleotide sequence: TGTGCCAGTAGGGGCGTAGGGAACACTGAAGCTTTCTTT.

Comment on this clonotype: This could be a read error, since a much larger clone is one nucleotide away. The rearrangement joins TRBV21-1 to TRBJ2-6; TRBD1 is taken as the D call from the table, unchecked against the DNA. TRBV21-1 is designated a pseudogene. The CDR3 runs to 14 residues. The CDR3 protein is CASSTPRRPEVLTF. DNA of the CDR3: TGTGCCAGCAGCACCCCCCGGCGCCCCGAAGTCCTGACTTTC.

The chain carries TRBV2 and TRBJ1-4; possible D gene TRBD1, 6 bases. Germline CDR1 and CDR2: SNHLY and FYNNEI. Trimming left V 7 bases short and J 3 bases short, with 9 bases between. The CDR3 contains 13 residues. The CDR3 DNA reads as TGTGCCAGCATGGGGGCCTCTAATGAAAAACTGTTTTTT. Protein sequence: CASMGASNEKLFF. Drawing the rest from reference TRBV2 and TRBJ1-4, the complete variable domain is EPEVTQTPSHQVTQMGQEVILRCVPISNHLYFYWYRQILGQKVEFLVSFYNNEISEKSEIFDDQFSVERPDGSNFTLKIRSTKLEDSAMYFCASMGASNEKLFFGSGTQLSVL.

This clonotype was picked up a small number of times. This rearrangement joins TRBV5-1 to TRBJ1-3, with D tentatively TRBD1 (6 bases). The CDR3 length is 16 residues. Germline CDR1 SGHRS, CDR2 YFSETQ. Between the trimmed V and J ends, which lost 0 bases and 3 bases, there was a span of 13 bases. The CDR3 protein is CASSLELQGSGNTIYF. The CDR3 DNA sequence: TGCGCCAGCAGCTTGGAACTACAGGGTAGTGGAAACACCATATATTTT.

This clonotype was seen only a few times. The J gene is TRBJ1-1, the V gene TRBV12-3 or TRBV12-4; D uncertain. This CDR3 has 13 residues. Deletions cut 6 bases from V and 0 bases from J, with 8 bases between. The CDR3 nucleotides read TGTGCCAGCAGCCCCGCTATGAACACTGAAGCTTTCTTT. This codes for CASSPAMNTEAFF.

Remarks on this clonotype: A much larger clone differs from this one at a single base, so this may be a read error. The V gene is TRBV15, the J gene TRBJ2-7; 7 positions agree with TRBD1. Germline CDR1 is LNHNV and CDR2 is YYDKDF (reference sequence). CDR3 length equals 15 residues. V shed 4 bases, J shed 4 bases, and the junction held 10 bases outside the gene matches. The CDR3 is CATSTYRGRSYEQYF. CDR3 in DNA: TGTGCCACCAGCACATACAGGGGAAGATCTTACGAGCAGTACTTC.

The chain's CDR3 is CASSGLPGQRNSPLHF. The CDR3 nucleotides are TGTGCCAGCAGCGGATTACCGGGACAGCGAAATTCACCCCTCCACTTT. This chain joins TRBV9 and TRBJ1-6; 7 nucleotides line up with TRBD1. With V trimmed by 3 bases and J by 7 bases, 10 bases remained unmatched. CDR3 length: 16 residues. Germline assignment: CDR1 SGDLS and CDR2 YYNGEE.

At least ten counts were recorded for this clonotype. The CDR3 loop is CATRSSGSENTEAFF. The CDR3 DNA is TGTGCCACGCGTTCCTCGGGTTCGGAGAACACTGAAGCTTTCTTT. The gene calls are TRBV10-3 and TRBJ1-1, with no clear D. Germline CDR1 reads ENHRY; CDR2 reads SYGVKD. The CDR3 sequence is 15 residues long. Trimming removed 10 bases from V and 1 base from J, with 19 bases in between.

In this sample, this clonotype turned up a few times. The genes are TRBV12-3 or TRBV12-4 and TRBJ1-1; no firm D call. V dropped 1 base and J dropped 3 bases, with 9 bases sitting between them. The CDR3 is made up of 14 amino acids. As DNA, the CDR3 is TGTGCCAGCAGTTTAGAGGTGGGCGACACTGAAGCTTTCTTT. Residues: CASSLEVGDTEAFF.

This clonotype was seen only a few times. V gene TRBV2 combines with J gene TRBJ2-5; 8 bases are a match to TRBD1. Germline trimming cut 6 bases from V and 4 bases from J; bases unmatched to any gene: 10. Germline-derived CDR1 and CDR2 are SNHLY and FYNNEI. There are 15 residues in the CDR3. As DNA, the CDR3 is TGTGCCAGCAGACCAACAGGGGGAGAGGGAGAGACCCAGTACTTC. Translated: CASRPTGGEGETQYF. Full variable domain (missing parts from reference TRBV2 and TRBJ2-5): EPEVTQTPSHQVTQMGQEVILRCVPISNHLYFYWYRQILGQKVEFLVSFYNNEISEKSEIFDDQFSVERPDGSNFTLKIRSTKLEDSAMYFCASRPTGGEGETQYFGPGTRLLVL.